A selection of T cell receptor beta chains follows, all from one sample in a study of cytomegalovirus exposure and HLA in healthy donors. Some clones are missing from TCRdb's copy, which holds only in-frame ones; the method was immunoSEQ multiplex PCR. The sample shows about 170,000 clones, 73% of them seen only once. Sequenced material: PBMCs. The receptors derive from a young woman in good health and CMV-seropositive. CDR3s include the opening cysteine and the closing phenylalanine or tryptophan. D genes are given only for firm matches. The listing skips clone size in some rows; elsewhere it reads once, few, many or a size class.

-,-,TRBV2,TRBJ1-1,TGTGCCAGCAGTGGGGGGGGCGCCTACGCTTTCTTT,CASSGGGAYAFF
-,TRBD2,TRBV7-8,TRBJ2-1,TGTGCCAGCAGCTATAGCGGGGTCCACAATGAGCAGTTCTTC,CASSYSGVHNEQFF
-,TRBD1,TRBV5-1,TRBJ1-2,TGCGCCAGCAGCACCGGTAGTCCAGGGGGAGAAGGCTACACCTTC,CASSTGSPGGEGYTF
-,TRBD1,TRBV2,TRBJ1-2,TGTGCCAGCAGGCACCGGGACAGGGCATTATTAAACTATGGCTACACCTTC,CASRHRDRALLNYGYTF
-,TRBD2,TRBV25-1,TRBJ2-2,TGTGCCAGCAGTGAATCCCGTAGCGGGGGGTTCACCGGGGAGCTGTTTTTT,CASSESRSGGFTGELFF
-,TRBD2,TRBV7-8,TRBJ2-3,TGTGCCAGCACTGAAAGCGGGGGCACAGATACGCAGTATTTT,CASTESGGTDTQYF
-,TRBD2,TRBV5-6,TRBJ2-5,TGTGCCAGCAGCTTGGGAGCGGGGAGGCAAGAGACCCAGTACTTC,CASSLGAGRQETQYF
-,TRBD2,TRBV5-1,TRBJ2-3,TGCGCCAGCAGCTCGGGACTAGCGGGGGAGGGATTTACTCACACAGATACGCAGTATTTT,CASSSGLAGEGFTHTDTQYF
-,-,TRBV7-2,TRBJ1-5,TGTGCCAGCAGCTTATCGGAGAATCAGCCCCAGCATTTT,CASSLSENQPQHF
-,-,TRBV5-1,TRBJ2-7,TGCGCCAGCAGCTTGCTGGCGGGGGTACAGGGCGAGCAGTACTTC,CASSLLAGVQGEQYF
-,TRBD2,TRBV4-1,TRBJ2-3,TGCGCCAGCAGCCGATCTGGAGCTAGCGGGGGCACAGATACGCAGTATTTT,CASSRSGASGGTDTQYF
-,-,TRBV11-3,TRBJ1-1,TGTGCCAGCAGCCGAGGACACCCGGACACTGAAGCTTTCTTT,CASSRGHPDTEAFF
-,TRBD2,TRBV7-3,TRBJ2-4,TGTGCCAGCAGCTTACAAGGACTAGCGGGGGGTGAAAACATTCAGTACTTC,CASSLQGLAGGENIQYF
few,-,TRBV19,TRBJ1-2,TGTGCCAGTAGTATGAATTTCTTTGTTTGGAGGGACGGACACGATGGCTACACCTTC,CASSMNFFVWRDGHDGYTF
-,-,TRBV2,TRBJ1-2,TGTGCCAGCAGTGAGCTACAGGGTACCTATGGCTACACCTTC,CASSELQGTYGYTF
-,-,TRBV7-2,TRBJ2-3,TGTGCCAGCAGCTTAGCCTGGGGCTCGGGAGATACGCAGTATTTT,CASSLAWGSGDTQYF